What follows are 8 T cell receptor beta chains derived from one specimen sequenced in a study of read filtering for tumor transcriptome and immune sequencing. The library was built from about 400 ng RNA with molecular barcoded adaptors for alpha/delta and beta/gamma chains. TCRdb processed the reads anew with MiXCR; each CDR3 protein has one entry. The table records approximately 6,500 distinct CDR3 sequences, less than 25% of them present only once. Sequences were obtained from a population of CD138-negative cells sorted from bone marrow. The receptors were gathered from a donor aged 40 or over with multiple myeloma.

Within the sample, this clonotype is medium-sized. The genes are TRBV12-3 or TRBV12-4 and TRBJ1-6; the D gene is possibly TRBD1 (6 bases). V lost 6 bases, J lost 7 bases, and 13 bases lay in between. The CDR3 runs 14 residues. CDR3 sequence: CASSPTGTNSPLHF. Here the CDR3 DNA reads TGTGCCAGCAGCCCGACAGGAACGAATTCACCCCTCCACTTT.

This clonotype was seen at least ten times. The chain employs TRBV12-3 or TRBV12-4 and TRBJ1-2, with a tentative D call TRBD1 (6 bases). Trimming removed 6 bases from V and 6 bases from J, with 20 bases in between. CDR3 length: 15 residues. CDR3 region: CASSSPGGRTDGYTF. The DNA of the CDR3 is TGTGCCAGCAGCTCGCCTGGGGGGCGTACAGATGGCTACACCTTC.

This clonotype was recorded many times. The V and J genes are TRBV2 and TRBJ1-5; D uncertain. CDR1 and CDR2 (germline): SNHLY, FYNNEI. V lost 3 bases and J 4 bases, leaving 10 bases between the germline ends. There are 14 residues in the CDR3. The CDR3 DNA follows: TGTGCCAGCAGTGAGCGTCAGACTAATCAGCCCCAGCATTTT. The encoded protein is CASSERQTNQPQHF.

In this sample, this clonotype turned up many times. The gene calls are TRBV7-9 and TRBJ1-1, with 7 bases matching TRBD1. Looked up from germline, CDR1 is SEHNR and CDR2 is FQNEAQ (reference sequence). The CDR3 consists of 16 residues. After removal of 6 bases from V and 4 bases from J, the junction contained 14 bases not matched to a gene. Here the CDR3 reads CASRFGRTGFPTEAFF. The CDR3, as DNA: TGTGCCAGCAGATTTGGAAGGACAGGTTTCCCCACTGAAGCTTTCTTT.

About this clonotype itself: With a far larger clone one base away, a read error is the likely cause. V gene TRBV21-1 combines with J gene TRBJ1-6; the table's D gene call, TRBD1, was not cross checked with the DNA. The better agreement between TRBJ1-1 and the DNA end casts doubt on the J call. TRBV21-1 is a pseudogene locus. The CDR3 is 15 residues long. CDR3 sequence (DNA): TGTGCCAGCAGCGAAGTGGGCGGGCGGTGGACTGAAGCTTTCTTT. Its translation is CASSEVGGRWTEAFF.

A remark on this clonotype: Likely a read error: the CDR3 ends without its conserved phenylalanine or tryptophan. The chain joins TRBV29-1 to TRBJ2-7; D is perhaps TRBD2 (6 bases). The germline V gene encodes CDR1 SQVTM and CDR2 ANQGSEA. The CDR3 runs to 15 residues. The germline V and J ends were trimmed by 1 base and 0 bases, with 13 bases remaining between them. The CDR3 DNA reads TGCAGCGTTGAAGTAGCGGAGTTCTTCTCCTACGAGCAGTACTCC. Protein product: CSVEVAEFFSYEQYS.

Regarding this clonotype: The conserved phenylalanine or tryptophan normally closing the CDR3 is absent here, so this likely arose from a read error. The rearrangement links TRBV6-5 to TRBJ2-7; TRBD1 aligns across 9 bases. The V and J ends lost 6 bases and 7 bases, in that order; junction bases with no gene match: 10. The CDR3 totals 14 residues. The V gene's germline CDR1 is MNHEY and CDR2 SVGAGI. CDR3 protein: CASRTGTGYREQYL. For the CDR3, the DNA is TGTGCCAGCAGAACCGGGACAGGGTATAGGGAGCAGTACCTC.

As concerns this clonotype: Since a far larger clone is one base different, this is likely a read error. The rearrangement joins TRBV4-2 to TRBJ2-7; 9 nucleotides agree with TRBD2. Gene TRBJ2-1 matches the end of the DNA better, so the J call may be wrong. From germline, CDR1 is LGHNA and CDR2 YNFKEQ. The CDR3 runs 15 residues. This CDR3 is CASSQDVGLAFEQFF. The DNA for the CDR3 is TGTGCCAGCAGCCAAGATGTAGGACTAGCGTTTGAGCAGTTCTTC.